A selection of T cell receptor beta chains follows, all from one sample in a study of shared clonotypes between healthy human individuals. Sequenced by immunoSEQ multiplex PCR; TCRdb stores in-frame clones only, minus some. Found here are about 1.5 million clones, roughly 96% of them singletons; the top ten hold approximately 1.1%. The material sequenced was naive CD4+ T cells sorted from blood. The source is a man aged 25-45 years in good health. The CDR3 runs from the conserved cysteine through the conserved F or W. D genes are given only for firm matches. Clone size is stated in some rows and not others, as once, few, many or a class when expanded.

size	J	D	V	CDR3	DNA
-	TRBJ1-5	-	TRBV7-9	CASSGIRDGLNQPQHF	TGTGCCAGCAGCGGGATCCGGGACGGACTCAATCAGCCCCAGCATTTT
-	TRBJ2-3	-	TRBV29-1	CSVRSGADTQYF	TGCAGCGTTAGGTCCGGGGCAGATACGCAGTATTTT
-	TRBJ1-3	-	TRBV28	CASSLYGDLNTIYF	TGTGCCAGCAGTTTATATGGTGACCTAAACACCATATATTTT
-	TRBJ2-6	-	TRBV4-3	CASSQAPGANVLTF	TGCGCCAGCAGCCAGGCCCCCGGGGCCAACGTCCTGACTTTC
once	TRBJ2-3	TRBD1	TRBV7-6	CASSPNSGTDTDTQYF	TGTGCCAGCAGCCCCAACTCCGGGACAGACACAGATACGCAGTATTTT
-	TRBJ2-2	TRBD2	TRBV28	CASRDFSGRTGGELFF	TGTGCCAGCAGAGATTTTAGCGGGAGGACGGGCGGGGAGCTGTTTTTT
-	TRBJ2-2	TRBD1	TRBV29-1	CSVGQGARAGELFF	TGCAGCGTTGGCCAGGGGGCCCGCGCCGGGGAGCTGTTTTTT
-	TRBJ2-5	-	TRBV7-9	CASSLARRETQYF	TGTGCCAGCAGCTTAGCTCGGCGGGAGACCCAGTACTTC
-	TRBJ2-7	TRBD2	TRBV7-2	CASTRGGRAREQYF	TGTGCCAGCACCCGGGGCGGGAGGGCCCGGGAGCAGTACTTC
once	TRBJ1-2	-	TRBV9	CASSVEAGVGYTF	TGTGCCAGCAGCGTAGAGGCAGGGGTGGGCTACACCTTC
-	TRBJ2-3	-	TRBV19	CASVGRGSTDTQYF	TGTGCCAGTGTGGGGAGGGGGAGCACAGATACGCAGTATTTT
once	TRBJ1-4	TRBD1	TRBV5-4	CASSSWTGANEKLFF	TGTGCCAGCAGCTCCTGGACAGGGGCTAATGAAAAACTGTTTTTT
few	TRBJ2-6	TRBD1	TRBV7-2	CASSLLRTGPISGANVLTF	TGTGCCAGCAGCTTGTTACGGACAGGCCCTATCTCTGGGGCCAACGTCCTGACTTTC
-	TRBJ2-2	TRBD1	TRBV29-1	CSVGSGTATGELFF	TGCAGCGTCGGGTCCGGGACAGCCACCGGGGAGCTGTTTTTT
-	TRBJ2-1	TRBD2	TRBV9	CASSARLAGGTYNEQFF	TGTGCCAGCAGCGCCAGACTAGCGGGAGGGACCTACAATGAGCAGTTCTTC
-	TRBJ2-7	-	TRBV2	CASGLPQDYEQYF	TGTGCCAGCGGACTACCGCAAGACTACGAGCAGTACTTC
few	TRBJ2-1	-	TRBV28	CASREDIYNEQFF	TGTGCCAGCAGAGAGGACATCTACAATGAGCAGTTCTTC